This T cell receptor (beta chain) was profiled in a study of identical twins. The sample holds a few counts of this clonotype. The antigen remains unidentified. This CDR3 spans 14 amino acids. Germline V gene lookup returns CDR1 SNHLY and CDR2 FYNNEI. The ends were cut back, 3 bases at V and 1 base at J, with 9 bases in the middle. TCRdb analysed the 5' RACE reads with MiXCR anew, one entry per CDR3 protein. The sample shows around 1.7 million distinct CDR3 sequences, around 29% of them seen only once. Study results and caveats: A lower insertion count was a feature of abundant cord blood beta clonotypes, with no such feature in memory repertoires.

The sample was cord blood. This clonotype was sampled from a newborn girl in good health. The chain links TRBV2 to TRBJ2-5; TRBD1 is a possible D gene (5 bases). The CDR3 protein is CASSDQRGQETQYF. The CDR3 DNA sequence: TGTGCCAGCAGTGATCAAAGGGGCCAAGAGACCCAGTACTTC.